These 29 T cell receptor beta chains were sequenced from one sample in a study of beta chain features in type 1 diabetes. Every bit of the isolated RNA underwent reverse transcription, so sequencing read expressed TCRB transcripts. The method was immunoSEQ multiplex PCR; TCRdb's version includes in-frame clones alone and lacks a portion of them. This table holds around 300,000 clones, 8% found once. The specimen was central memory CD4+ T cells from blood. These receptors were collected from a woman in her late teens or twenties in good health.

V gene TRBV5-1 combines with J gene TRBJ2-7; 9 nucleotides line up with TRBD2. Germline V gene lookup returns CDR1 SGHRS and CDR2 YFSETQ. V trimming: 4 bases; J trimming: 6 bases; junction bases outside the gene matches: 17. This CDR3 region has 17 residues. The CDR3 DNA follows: TGCGCCAGCAGCCCGGGAGTAGTTAGCGGGAGTCGAAGCGAGCAGTACTTC. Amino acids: CASSPGVVSGSRSEQYF. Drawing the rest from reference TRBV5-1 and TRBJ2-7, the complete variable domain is KAGVTQTPRYLIKTRGQQVTLSCSPISGHRSVSWYQQTPGQGLQFLFEYFSETQRNKGNFPGRFSGRQFSNSRSEMNVSTLELGDSALYLCASSPGVVSGSRSEQYFGPGTRLTVT.

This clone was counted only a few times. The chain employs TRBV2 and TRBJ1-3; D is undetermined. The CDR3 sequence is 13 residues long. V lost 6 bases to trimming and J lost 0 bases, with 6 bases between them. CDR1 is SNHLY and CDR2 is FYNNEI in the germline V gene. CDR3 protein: CASRGFSGNTIYF. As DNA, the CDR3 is TGTGCCAGCAGGGGTTTCTCTGGAAACACCATATATTTT.

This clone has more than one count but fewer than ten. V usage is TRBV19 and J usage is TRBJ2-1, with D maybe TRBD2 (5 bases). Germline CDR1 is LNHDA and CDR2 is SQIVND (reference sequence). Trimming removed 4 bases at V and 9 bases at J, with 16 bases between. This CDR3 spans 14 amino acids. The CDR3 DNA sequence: TGTGCCAGTAGTAGACCGGGGATCTCGGTTGAGCAGTTCTTC. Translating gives CASSRPGISVEQFF.

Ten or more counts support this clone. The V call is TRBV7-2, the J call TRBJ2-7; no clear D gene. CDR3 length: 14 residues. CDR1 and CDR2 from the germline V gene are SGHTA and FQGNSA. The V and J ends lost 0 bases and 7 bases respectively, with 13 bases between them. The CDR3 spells CASSLAIPAEEQYF. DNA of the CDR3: TGTGCCAGCAGCTTAGCCATTCCGGCGGAGGAGCAGTACTTC.

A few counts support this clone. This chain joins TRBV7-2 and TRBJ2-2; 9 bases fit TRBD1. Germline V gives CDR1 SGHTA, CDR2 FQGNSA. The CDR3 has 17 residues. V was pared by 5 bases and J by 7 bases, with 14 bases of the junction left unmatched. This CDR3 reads CASSPNPGTGIHGELFF. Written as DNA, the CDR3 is TGTGCCAGCAGCCCAAATCCCGGGACAGGGATCCACGGGGAGCTGTTTTTT.

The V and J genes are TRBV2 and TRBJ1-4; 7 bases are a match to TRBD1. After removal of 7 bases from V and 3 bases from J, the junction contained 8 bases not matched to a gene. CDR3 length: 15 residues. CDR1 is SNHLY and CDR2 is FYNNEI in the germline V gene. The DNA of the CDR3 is TGTGCCAGCATATTTACAGGGGTCGCTAATGAAAAACTGTTTTTT. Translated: CASIFTGVANEKLFF.

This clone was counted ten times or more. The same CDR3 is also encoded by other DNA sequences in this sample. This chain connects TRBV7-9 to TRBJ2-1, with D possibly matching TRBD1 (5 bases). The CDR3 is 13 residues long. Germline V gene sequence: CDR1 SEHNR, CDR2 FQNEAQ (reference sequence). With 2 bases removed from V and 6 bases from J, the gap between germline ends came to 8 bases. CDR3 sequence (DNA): TGTGCCAGCAGCTTAACAGGCGTCAATGAGCAGTTCTTC. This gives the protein CASSLTGVNEQFF. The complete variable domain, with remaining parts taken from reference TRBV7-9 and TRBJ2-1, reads DTGVSQNPRHKITKRGQNVTFRCDPISEHNRLYWYRQTLGQGPEFLTYFQNEAQLEKSRLLSDRFSAERPKGSFSTLEIQRTEQGDSAMYLCASSLTGVNEQFFGPGTRLTVL.

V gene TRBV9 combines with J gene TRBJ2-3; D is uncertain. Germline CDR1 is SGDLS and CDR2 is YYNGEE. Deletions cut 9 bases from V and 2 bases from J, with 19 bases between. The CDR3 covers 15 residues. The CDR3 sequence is CATGVGMAPTDTQYF. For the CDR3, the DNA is TGTGCCACCGGAGTGGGGATGGCGCCCACAGATACGCAGTATTTT.

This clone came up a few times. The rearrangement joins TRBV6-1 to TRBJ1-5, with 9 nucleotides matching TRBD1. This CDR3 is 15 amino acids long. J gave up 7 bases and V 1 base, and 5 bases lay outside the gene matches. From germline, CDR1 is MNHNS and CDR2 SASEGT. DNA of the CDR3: TGTGCCAGCAGTGAAGGGGACAGGGACGGCCAGCCCCAGCATTTT. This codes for CASSEGDRDGQPQHF.

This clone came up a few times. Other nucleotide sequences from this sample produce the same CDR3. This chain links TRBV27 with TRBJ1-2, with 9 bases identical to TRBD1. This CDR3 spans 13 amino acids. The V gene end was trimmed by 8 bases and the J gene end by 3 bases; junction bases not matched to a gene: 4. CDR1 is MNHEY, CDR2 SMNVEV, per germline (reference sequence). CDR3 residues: CASSGQGYYGYTF. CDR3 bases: TGTGCCAGCTCGGGACAGGGCTACTATGGCTACACCTTC.

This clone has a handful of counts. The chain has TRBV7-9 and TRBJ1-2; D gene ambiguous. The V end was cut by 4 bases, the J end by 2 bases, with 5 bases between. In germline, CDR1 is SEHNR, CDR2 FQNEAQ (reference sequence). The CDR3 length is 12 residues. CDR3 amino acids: CASSYSNYGYTF. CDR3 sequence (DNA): TGTGCCAGCAGCTATTCCAACTATGGCTACACCTTC.

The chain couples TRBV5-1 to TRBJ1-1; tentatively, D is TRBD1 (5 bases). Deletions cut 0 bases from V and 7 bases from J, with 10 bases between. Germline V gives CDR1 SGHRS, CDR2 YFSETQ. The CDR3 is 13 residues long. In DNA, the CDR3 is TGCGCCAGCAGCTTGGGCAGGGAGGATGAAGCTTTCTTT. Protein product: CASSLGREDEAFF. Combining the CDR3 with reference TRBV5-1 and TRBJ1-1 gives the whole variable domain KAGVTQTPRYLIKTRGQQVTLSCSPISGHRSVSWYQQTPGQGLQFLFEYFSETQRNKGNFPGRFSGRQFSNSRSEMNVSTLELGDSALYLCASSLGREDEAFFGQGTRLTVV.

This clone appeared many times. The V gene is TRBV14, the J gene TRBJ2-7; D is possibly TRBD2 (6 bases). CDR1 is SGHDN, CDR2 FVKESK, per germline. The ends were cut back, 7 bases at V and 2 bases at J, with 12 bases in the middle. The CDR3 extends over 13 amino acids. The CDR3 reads CASNRDWAYEQYF. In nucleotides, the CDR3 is TGTGCCAGCAACCGGGACTGGGCCTACGAGCAGTACTTC.

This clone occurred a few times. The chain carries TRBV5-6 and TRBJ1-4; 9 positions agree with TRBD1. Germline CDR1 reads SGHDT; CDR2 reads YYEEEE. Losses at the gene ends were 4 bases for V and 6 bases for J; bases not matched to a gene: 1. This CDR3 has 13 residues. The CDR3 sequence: CASSRDRDEKLFF. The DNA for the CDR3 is TGTGCCAGCAGCCGGGACAGGGATGAAAAACTGTTTTTT.

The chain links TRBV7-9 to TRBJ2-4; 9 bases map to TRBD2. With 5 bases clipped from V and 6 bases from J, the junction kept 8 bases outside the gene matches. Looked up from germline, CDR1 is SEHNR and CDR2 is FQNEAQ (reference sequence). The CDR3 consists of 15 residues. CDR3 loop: CASSPRRRGGNIQYF. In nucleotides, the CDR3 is TGTGCCAGCAGCCCCCGTCGGCGGGGGGGAAACATTCAGTACTTC.

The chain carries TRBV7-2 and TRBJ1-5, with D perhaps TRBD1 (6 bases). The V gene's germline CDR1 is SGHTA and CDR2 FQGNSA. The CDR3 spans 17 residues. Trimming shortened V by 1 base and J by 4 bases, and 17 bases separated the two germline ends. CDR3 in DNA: TGTGCCAGCAGCTTAGACAGCGGGAGACAGGCGAATCAGCCCCAGCATTTT. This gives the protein CASSLDSGRQANQPQHF.

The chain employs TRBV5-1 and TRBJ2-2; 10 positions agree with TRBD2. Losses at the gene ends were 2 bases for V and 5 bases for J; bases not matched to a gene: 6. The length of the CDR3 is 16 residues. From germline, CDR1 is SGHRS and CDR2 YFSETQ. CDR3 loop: CASSFTSGIGTGELFF. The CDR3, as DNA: TGCGCCAGCAGCTTTACTAGCGGGATCGGTACCGGGGAGCTGTTTTTT.

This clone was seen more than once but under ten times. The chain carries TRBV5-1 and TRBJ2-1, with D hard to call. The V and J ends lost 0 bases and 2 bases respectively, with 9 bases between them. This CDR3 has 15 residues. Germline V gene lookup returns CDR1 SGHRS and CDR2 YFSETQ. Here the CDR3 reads CASSLGRPAYNEQFF. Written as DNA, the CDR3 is TGCGCCAGCAGCTTGGGACGTCCCGCCTACAATGAGCAGTTCTTC.

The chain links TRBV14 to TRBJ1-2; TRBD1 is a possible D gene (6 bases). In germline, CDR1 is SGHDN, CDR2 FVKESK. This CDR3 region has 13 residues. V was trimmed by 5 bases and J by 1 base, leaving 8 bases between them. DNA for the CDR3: TGTGCCAGCAGCGGGGGGCATAACTATGGCTACACCTTC. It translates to CASSGGHNYGYTF.

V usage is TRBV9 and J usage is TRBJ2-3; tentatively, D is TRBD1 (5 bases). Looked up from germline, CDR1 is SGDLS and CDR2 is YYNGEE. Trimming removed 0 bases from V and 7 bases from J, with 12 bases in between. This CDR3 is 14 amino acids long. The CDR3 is CASSVEAGMYTQYF. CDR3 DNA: TGTGCCAGCAGCGTAGAGGCAGGGATGTATACGCAGTATTTT.

CDR3 amino acids: CAIPSGDLTNEKLFF. The DNA for the CDR3 is TGTGCCATTCCGTCCGGGGATTTGACTAATGAAAAACTGTTTTTT. V is TRBV7-9 and J is TRBJ1-4; no definite D call. Per germline, CDR1 SEHNR and CDR2 FQNEAQ (reference sequence). The CDR3 has 15 residues. Between the trimmed V and J ends, which lost 10 bases and 2 bases, there was a span of 17 bases.

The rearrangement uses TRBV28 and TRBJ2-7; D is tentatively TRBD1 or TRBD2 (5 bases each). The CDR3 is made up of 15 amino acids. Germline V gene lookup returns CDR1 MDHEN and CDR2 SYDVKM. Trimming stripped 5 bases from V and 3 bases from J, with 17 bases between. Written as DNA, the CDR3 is TGTGCCAGCAGTAGGAGGCGGCAGGGAGACTACGAGCAGTACGTC. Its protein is CASSRRRQGDYEQYV.

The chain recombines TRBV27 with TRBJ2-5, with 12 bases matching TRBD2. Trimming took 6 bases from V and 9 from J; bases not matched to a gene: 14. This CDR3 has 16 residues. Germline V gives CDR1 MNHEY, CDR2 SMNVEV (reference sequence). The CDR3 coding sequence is TGTGCCAGCAGCTCCCCCGGGACTAGCGGGTCCCGGGCCCAGTACTTC. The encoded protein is CASSSPGTSGSRAQYF.

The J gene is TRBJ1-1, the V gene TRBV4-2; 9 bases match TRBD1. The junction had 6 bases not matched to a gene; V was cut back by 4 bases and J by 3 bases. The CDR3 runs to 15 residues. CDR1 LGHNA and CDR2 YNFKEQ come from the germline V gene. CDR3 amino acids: CASSPRQGGYTEAFF. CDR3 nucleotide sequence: TGTGCCAGCAGCCCCAGACAGGGGGGGTACACTGAAGCTTTCTTT.

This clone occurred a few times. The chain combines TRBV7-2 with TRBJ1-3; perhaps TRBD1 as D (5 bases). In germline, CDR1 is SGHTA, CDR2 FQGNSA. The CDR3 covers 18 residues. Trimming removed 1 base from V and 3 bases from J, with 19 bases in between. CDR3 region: CASSLVVLGDSRGNTIYF. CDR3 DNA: TGTGCCAGCAGCTTAGTAGTTTTGGGGGATTCGCGTGGAAACACCATATATTTT.

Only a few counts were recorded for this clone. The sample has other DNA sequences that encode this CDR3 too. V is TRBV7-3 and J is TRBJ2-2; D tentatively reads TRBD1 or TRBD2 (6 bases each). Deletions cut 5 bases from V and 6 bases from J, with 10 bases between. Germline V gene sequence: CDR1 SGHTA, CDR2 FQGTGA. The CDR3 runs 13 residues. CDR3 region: CASSLRGPGELFF. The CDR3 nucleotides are TGTGCCAGCAGCCTCCGGGGGCCCGGGGAGCTGTTTTTT. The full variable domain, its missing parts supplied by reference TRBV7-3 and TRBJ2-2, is GAGVSQTPSNKVTEKGKYVELRCDPISGHTALYWYRQSLGQGPEFLIYFQGTGAADDSGLPNDRFFAVRPEGSVSTLKIQRTERGDSAVYLCASSLRGPGELFFGEGSRLTVL.

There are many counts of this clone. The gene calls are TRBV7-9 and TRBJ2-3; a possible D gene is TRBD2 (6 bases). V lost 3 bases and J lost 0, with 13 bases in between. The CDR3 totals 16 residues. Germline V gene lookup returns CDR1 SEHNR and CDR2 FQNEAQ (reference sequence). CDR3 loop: CASSLNGGTSTDTQYF. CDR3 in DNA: TGTGCCAGCAGCTTGAATGGCGGGACTAGCACAGATACGCAGTATTTT.

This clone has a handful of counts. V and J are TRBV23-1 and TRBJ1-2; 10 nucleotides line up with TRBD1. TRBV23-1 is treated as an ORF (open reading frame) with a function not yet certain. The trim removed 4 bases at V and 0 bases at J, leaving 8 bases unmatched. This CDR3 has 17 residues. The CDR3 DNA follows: TGCGCCAGCAGTCTCCGGGACAGGGGCGTTTCTAACTATGGCTACACCTTC. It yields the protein CASSLRDRGVSNYGYTF.

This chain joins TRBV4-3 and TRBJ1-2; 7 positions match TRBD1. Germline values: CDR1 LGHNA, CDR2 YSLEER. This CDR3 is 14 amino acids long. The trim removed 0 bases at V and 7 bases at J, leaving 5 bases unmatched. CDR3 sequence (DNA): TGCGCCAGCAGCCAAGAAGACAGGGTCTCTGGCTACACCTTC. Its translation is CASSQEDRVSGYTF.